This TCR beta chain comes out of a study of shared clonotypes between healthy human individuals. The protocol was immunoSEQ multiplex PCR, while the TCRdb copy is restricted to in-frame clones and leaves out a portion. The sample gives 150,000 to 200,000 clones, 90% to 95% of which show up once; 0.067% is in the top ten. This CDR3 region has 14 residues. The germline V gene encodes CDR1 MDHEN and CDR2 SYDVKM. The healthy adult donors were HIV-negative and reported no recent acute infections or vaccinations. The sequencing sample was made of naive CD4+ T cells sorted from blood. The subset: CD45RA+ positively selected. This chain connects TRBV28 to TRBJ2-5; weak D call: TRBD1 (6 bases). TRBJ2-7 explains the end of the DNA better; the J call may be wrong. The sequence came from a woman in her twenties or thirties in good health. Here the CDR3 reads CASTPHRAPYEQYF. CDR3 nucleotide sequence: TGTGCCAGCACCCCCCACAGGGCGCCCTACGAGCAGTACTTC.